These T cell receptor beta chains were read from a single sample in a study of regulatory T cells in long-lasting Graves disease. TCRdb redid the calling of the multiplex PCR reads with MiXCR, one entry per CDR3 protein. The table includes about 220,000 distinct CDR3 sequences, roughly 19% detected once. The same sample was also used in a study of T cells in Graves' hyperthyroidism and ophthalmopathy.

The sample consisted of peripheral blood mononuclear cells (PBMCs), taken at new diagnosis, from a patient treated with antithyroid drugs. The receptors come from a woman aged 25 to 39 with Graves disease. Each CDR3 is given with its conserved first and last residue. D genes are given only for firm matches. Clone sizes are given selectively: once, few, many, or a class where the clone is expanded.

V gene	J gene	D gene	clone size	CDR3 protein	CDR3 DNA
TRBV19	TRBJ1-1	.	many	CASSEQGRKAFF	TGTGCCAGTAGTGAACAGGGTCGGAAAGCTTTCTTT
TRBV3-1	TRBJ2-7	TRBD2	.	CASSHSGRMLYEQYF	TGTGCCAGCAGTCATAGCGGGAGGATGCTTTACGAGCAGTACTTC
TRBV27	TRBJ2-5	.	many	CASSLLGHQETQYF	TGTGCCAGCAGTTTACTGGGACACCAAGAGACCCAGTACTTC
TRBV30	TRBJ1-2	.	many	CAWTPSGGISYGYTF	TGTGCCTGGACCCCAAGCGGGGGCATAAGCTATGGCTACACCTTC
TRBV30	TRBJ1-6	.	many	CAWSGMKAVGYNSPLHF	TGTGCCTGGAGTGGCATGAAGGCTGTGGGCTATAATTCACCCCTCCACTTT
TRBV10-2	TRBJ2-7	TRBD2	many	CASSTAGMSSYEQYF	TGCGCCAGCAGTACAGCGGGAATGAGCTCCTACGAGCAGTACTTC
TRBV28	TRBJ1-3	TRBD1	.	CASSTGTGENTIYF	TGTGCCAGCAGCACCGGGACAGGGGAAAACACCATATATTTT
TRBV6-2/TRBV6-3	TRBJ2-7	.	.	CASSPSPDSSYEQYF	TGTGCCAGCAGCCCATCCCCGGACAGTTCCTACGAGCAGTACTTC
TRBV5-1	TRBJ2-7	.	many	CASSPGSPGSSSYEQYF	TGCGCCAGCAGCCCCGGATCCCCGGGGTCAAGCTCCTACGAGCAGTACTTC
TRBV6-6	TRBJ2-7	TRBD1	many	CASSYSMDRDSRYEQYF	TGTGCCAGCAGTTACTCGATGGATCGGGACAGCCGCTACGAGCAGTACTTC
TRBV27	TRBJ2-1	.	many	CASSFNPFSSYNEQFF	TGTGCCAGCAGTTTTAACCCTTTCAGCTCCTACAATGAGCAGTTCTTC
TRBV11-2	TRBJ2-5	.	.	CASSLDERGTQYF	TGTGCCAGCAGCTTAGATGAACGGGGGACCCAGTACTTC
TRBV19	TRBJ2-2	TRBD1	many	CASRTTGAWAGELFF	TGTGCCAGTAGAACTACAGGGGCTTGGGCCGGGGAGCTGTTTTTT
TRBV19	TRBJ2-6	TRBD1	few	CASRGTGRSSGANVLTF	TGTGCCAGTAGGGGGACAGGGCGTTCCTCTGGGGCCAACGTCCTGACTTTC
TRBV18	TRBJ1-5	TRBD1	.	CASSGTGDQPQHF	TGTGCCAGCTCAGGGACAGGGGATCAGCCCCAGCATTTT
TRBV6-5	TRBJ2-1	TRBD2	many	CASSSWDPGLAGLDYNEQFF	TGTGCCAGCAGTTCCTGGGATCCGGGACTAGCGGGACTCGACTACAATGAGCAGTTCTTC
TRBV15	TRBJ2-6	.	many	CATSRDRLLSGANVLTF	TGTGCCACCAGCAGAGATAGGCTCCTCTCTGGGGCCAACGTCCTGACTTTC
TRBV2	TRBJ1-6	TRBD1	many	CASSSRTGQNNSPLHF	TGTGCCAGCAGTTCCAGGACAGGGCAGAATAATTCACCCCTCCACTTT
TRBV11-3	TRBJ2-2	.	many	CASSLEAGAGELFF	TGTGCCAGCAGCTTAGAGGCAGGGGCCGGGGAGCTGTTTTTT
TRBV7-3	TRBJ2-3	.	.	CASSKQGGLSTDTQYF	TGTGCCAGCAGCAAACAGGGAGGTCTAAGCACAGATACGCAGTATTTT
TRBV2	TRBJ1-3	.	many	CASLWDNSGNTIYF	TGTGCCAGCCTATGGGACAACTCTGGAAACACCATATATTTT
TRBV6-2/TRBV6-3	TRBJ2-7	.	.	CASSTNRAYEQYF	TGTGCCAGCAGTACGAACAGGGCCTACGAGCAGTACTTC
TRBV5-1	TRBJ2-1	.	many	CASRRDGVEQFF	TGCGCCAGCAGGCGGGACGGGGTTGAGCAGTTCTTC
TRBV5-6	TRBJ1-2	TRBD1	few	CASRQGTGGRYGYTF	TGTGCCAGCAGACAAGGGACAGGGGGCCGGTATGGCTACACCTTC